Described below is a single T cell receptor beta chain sequence and its context. The data stem from a study of control samples from healthy donors and cancer patients. TCRdb keeps only in-frame clones here, not all; method: immunoSEQ multiplex PCR. The data hold tens of thousands of clones, with over 65% observed a single time. CDR1 is SGHVS and CDR2 is FQNEAQ in the germline V gene. V gave up 5 bases and J gave up 4 bases, with 17 bases separating them. This CDR3 spans 15 amino acids. The chain joins TRBV7-8 to TRBJ1-2; D remains ambiguous. The TCR was taken from a woman aged 45-60 years with lung cancer. Source material: PBMCs. The CDR3 DNA reads TGTGCCAGCAGCCCCCGCCACATGTCTGGCTATGGCTACACCTTC. Protein: CASSPRHMSGYGYTF.